This TCR beta chain is drawn from a study of blood T cells in healthy people across ages. Then a second PCR, running roughly 6 to 11 cycles, was carried out with a sample-barcoded 5' primer and a J-beta primer mix. TCRdb re-analysed the 5' RACE reads in MiXCR, keeping a single row per CDR3 protein. Of around 970,000 distinct CDR3 sequences in the sample, roughly 51% were seen once. Trimming removed 0 bases from V and 5 bases from J, with 13 bases in between. The CDR3 extends over 15 amino acids. Germline CDR1 is LGHDT and CDR2 is YNNKEL (reference sequence). The chain links TRBV3-1 to TRBJ2-5; maybe TRBD1 (5 bases). Sequenced sample: blood. This receptor was identified in an older woman in good health. For the CDR3, the DNA is TGTGCCAGCAGCCAAGACAGGGCAGTCTCGGAGACCCAGTACTTC. Its translation: CASSQDRAVSETQYF.